The 29 T cell receptor beta chains below all came from one sample that was sequenced in a study of cytomegalovirus exposure and HLA in healthy donors. Primers for the PCR totalled 60 Vbeta and 13 Jbeta. The table came from immunoSEQ multiplex PCR; TCRdb's copy has only in-frame clones and leaves some out. The data contain under 200,000 clones, around 80% of them seen just once; the ten biggest clones take up around 4.8%. The material sequenced was PBMCs. The receptors were gathered from a woman aged 25 to 45 in good health and CMV-seropositive.

This chain joins TRBV28 and TRBJ2-1; possible D gene TRBD1, 5 bases. V dropped 3 bases and J dropped 4 bases, with 13 bases sitting between them. Germline CDR1 reads MDHEN; CDR2 reads SYDVKM. The CDR3 is 15 residues long. The CDR3 sequence is CASSFRQGTYNEQFF. The DNA of the CDR3 is TGTGCCAGCAGTTTCAGGCAGGGAACTTACAATGAGCAGTTCTTC.

The count of this clone is one. The rearrangement joins TRBV5-6 to TRBJ1-2; D is perhaps TRBD1 (5 bases). The length of the CDR3 is 14 residues. Germline values: CDR1 SGHDT, CDR2 YYEEEE. With 0 bases removed from V and 8 bases from J, the gap between germline ends came to 14 bases. The CDR3 is CASSLARGVEGYTF. The CDR3 nucleotides are TGTGCCAGCAGCTTGGCCCGGGGGGTTGAAGGCTACACCTTC.

The chain has TRBV5-1 and TRBJ1-1, with 8 bases that match TRBD1. Looked up from germline, CDR1 is SGHRS and CDR2 is YFSETQ. This CDR3 region has 14 residues. V shed 6 bases, J shed 5 bases, and the junction held 9 bases outside the gene matches. The DNA for the CDR3 is TGCGCCAGCAACCCCACAGGGGGGAAGACTGAAGCTTTCTTT. Translated: CASNPTGGKTEAFF.

V and J are TRBV5-8 and TRBJ1-3; weak D call: TRBD1 (6 bases). V gave up 7 bases and J gave up 1 base, with 12 bases separating them. Germline-derived CDR1 and CDR2 are SGHTS and YDEGEE. The CDR3 consists of 14 residues. The CDR3 here is CASFRRGSGNTIYF. CDR3 coding DNA: TGTGCCAGCTTCAGAAGGGGGTCTGGAAACACCATATATTTT.

This chain joins TRBV5-4 and TRBJ1-1; no firm D call. This CDR3 is built from 13 residues. From germline, CDR1 is SGHNT and CDR2 YYREEE (reference sequence). V was shortened by 3 bases and J by 5 bases, with 11 bases between the two germline ends. CDR3 nucleotides: TGTGCCAGCAGCTCTATTGAGGGAACTGAAGCTTTCTTT. Protein sequence: CASSSIEGTEAFF.

The V gene is TRBV4-1, the J gene TRBJ1-4; 8 bases fit TRBD1. The V and J ends lost 3 bases and 8 bases, in that order; junction bases with no gene match: 11. CDR3 length equals 16 residues. Germline V gene lookup returns CDR1 MGHRA and CDR2 YSYEKL. The CDR3 DNA sequence: TGCGCCAGCAGCCACACCTCCGACAGGGGTCGAGAAAAACTGTTTTTT. This gives the protein CASSHTSDRGREKLFF.

This chain links TRBV7-9 with TRBJ2-5, with D possibly TRBD1 on 6 matching bases. The length of the CDR3 is 15 residues. Germline V gives CDR1 SEHNR, CDR2 FQNEAQ (reference sequence). Deletions cut 5 bases from V and 5 bases from J, with 18 bases between. The CDR3 coding sequence is TGTGCCAGCAGCCCAGGGGCCGCAGATACGGAGACCCAGTACTTC. Amino acid sequence: CASSPGAADTETQYF. Filled out from reference TRBV7-9 and TRBJ2-5, the complete variable domain reads DTGVSQNPRHKITKRGQNVTFRCDPISEHNRLYWYRQTLGQGPEFLTYFQNEAQLEKSRLLSDRFSAERPKGSFSTLEIQRTEQGDSAMYLCASSPGAADTETQYFGPGTRLLVL.

The V gene is TRBV2, the J gene TRBJ1-4, with TRBD1 as a possible D gene (5 bases). CDR1 is SNHLY, CDR2 FYNNEI, per germline. Trimming pared 2 bases from V and 3 bases from J, leaving 10 bases between. The CDR3 covers 15 residues. CDR3 DNA sequence: TGTGCCAGCAGTGAACAGGGTCAGGCTAATGAAAAACTGTTTTTT. It codes for CASSEQGQANEKLFF.

Here the CDR3 reads CASIPPGTSGEGVWNEQFF. The CDR3, as DNA: TGTGCCAGCATCCCCCCCGGGACTAGCGGAGAGGGGGTGTGGAATGAGCAGTTCTTC. The chain recombines TRBV7-9 with TRBJ2-1, with 11 bases fitting TRBD2. J lost 7 bases, V lost 7 bases, and 21 bases had no gene match. Germline assignment: CDR1 SEHNR and CDR2 FQNEAQ (reference sequence). The CDR3 is 19 amino acids.

The chain uses TRBV27 and TRBJ2-5; 7 positions match TRBD2. Germline V gene sequence: CDR1 MNHEY, CDR2 SMNVEV (reference sequence). Losses at the gene ends were 5 bases for V and 4 bases for J; bases not matched to a gene: 4. The CDR3 consists of 13 residues. The CDR3 protein is CASSSGIGETQYF. In DNA form, the CDR3 reads TGTGCCAGCAGTAGCGGGATTGGAGAGACCCAGTACTTC.

This clone was observed a few times. The chain has TRBV5-1 and TRBJ1-1, with D maybe TRBD1 (5 bases). The CDR3 is 13 residues long. V lost 5 bases and J 3 bases, leaving 11 bases between the germline ends. CDR1 and CDR2 (germline): SGHRS, YFSETQ. CDR3 protein: CASRPPGDTEAFF. The CDR3 nucleotides are TGCGCCAGCAGACCCCCGGGGGACACTGAAGCTTTCTTT.

V and J are TRBV7-9 and TRBJ2-3, with TRBD1 identical over 9 bases. In germline, CDR1 is SEHNR, CDR2 FQNEAQ (reference sequence). V was clipped by 0 bases and J by 5 bases; unmatched bases: 3. This CDR3 spans 15 amino acids. The CDR3 sequence: CASSLADRGGDTQYF. CDR3 nucleotides: TGTGCCAGCAGCTTAGCCGACAGGGGGGGAGATACGCAGTATTTT. Variable domain in full (rest from reference TRBV7-9 and TRBJ2-3): DTGVSQNPRHKITKRGQNVTFRCDPISEHNRLYWYRQTLGQGPEFLTYFQNEAQLEKSRLLSDRFSAERPKGSFSTLEIQRTEQGDSAMYLCASSLADRGGDTQYFGPGTRLTVL.

V is TRBV15 and J is TRBJ2-4, with 9 nucleotides matching TRBD2. CDR1 and CDR2 (germline): LNHNV, YYDKDF (reference sequence). The CDR3 is 16 amino acids. J was trimmed by 8 bases and V by 0 bases; bases with no gene match: 8. The DNA for the CDR3 is TGTGCCACCAGCAGAGATCTTAGCGGGAGTATGCACATTCAGTACTTC. This gives the protein CATSRDLSGSMHIQYF.

With regard to this clone: The same CDR3 also results from other DNA sequences found in this sample. The chain carries TRBV9 and TRBJ2-2; weak D call: TRBD2 (5 bases). The germline V and J ends were trimmed by 0 bases and 5 bases, with 5 bases remaining between them. CDR3 length: 13 amino acids. Germline V gene sequence: CDR1 SGDLS, CDR2 YYNGEE. The CDR3 reads CASSVGLTGELFF. Written as DNA, the CDR3 is TGTGCCAGCAGCGTAGGACTAACCGGGGAGCTGTTTTTT.

This CDR3 reads CALMVSAGEDSPLHF. In DNA, the CDR3 is TGTGCCTTAATGGTCAGTGCGGGGGAAGATTCACCCCTCCACTTT. V usage is TRBV30 and J usage is TRBJ1-6; D may be TRBD1 (5 bases). Trimming took off 7 bases at V and 8 bases at J, with 21 bases between the two ends. This CDR3 has 15 residues. Germline CDR1 is GTSNPN and CDR2 is SVGIG (reference sequence).

The chain has TRBV9 and TRBJ2-3; D is possibly TRBD2 (6 bases). Trimming stripped 6 bases from V and 0 bases from J, with 14 bases between. The germline V gene encodes CDR1 SGDLS and CDR2 YYNGEE. The CDR3 runs 15 residues. CDR3 sequence reads: CASTTSPSSTDTQYF. CDR3 DNA sequence: TGTGCCAGCACCACTAGCCCGTCTAGCACAGATACGCAGTATTTT.

This chain connects TRBV2 to TRBJ1-5; the D is unclear. The CDR3 is 13 amino acids. The germline gives CDR1 SNHLY, CDR2 FYNNEI. Trimming stripped 7 bases from V and 4 bases from J, with 11 bases between. CDR3 residues: CASTRGGNQPQHF. The DNA for the CDR3 is TGTGCCAGCACCCGGGGTGGGAATCAGCCCCAGCATTTT.

This rearrangement joins TRBV2 to TRBJ2-7; no reliable D call. Germline V gene lookup returns CDR1 SNHLY and CDR2 FYNNEI. This CDR3 region has 14 residues. Trimming left V 4 bases short and J 0 bases short, with 10 bases between. For the CDR3, the DNA is TGTGCCAGCAGTGTCGTTAGTCCCTCCTACGAGCAGTACTTC. As protein: CASSVVSPSYEQYF.

The chain links TRBV7-2 to TRBJ2-7; D is unclear. CDR3 length: 13 amino acids. Trimming took 4 bases from V and 2 from J, leaving 9 bases between them. Germline V lookup: CDR1 SGHTA, CDR2 FQGNSA. This CDR3 is CASSSSSTYEQYF. The DNA of the CDR3 is TGTGCCAGCAGCTCAAGCTCAACCTACGAGCAGTACTTC. The variable domain in full, completed from reference TRBV7-2 and TRBJ2-7, reads GAGVSQSPSNKVTEKGKDVELRCDPISGHTALYWYRQSLGQGLEFLIYFQGNSAPDKSGLPSDRFSAERTGGSVSTLTIQRTQQEDSAVYLCASSSSSTYEQYFGPGTRLTVT.

The CDR3 DNA follows: TGTGCCAGCATCCCAGGGTGGTCTCGATCCTACAATGAGCAGTTCTTC. It codes for CASIPGWSRSYNEQFF. The chain joins TRBV6-6 to TRBJ2-1, with D possibly matching TRBD1 (5 bases). Germline V CDR1 and CDR2: MNHNY, SVGAGI (reference sequence). The V and J ends lost 7 bases and 1 base respectively, with 17 bases between them. The CDR3 runs to 16 residues.

This rearrangement joins TRBV4-3 to TRBJ2-2; 7 nucleotides agree with TRBD1. CDR3 length: 18 amino acids. The trim removed 0 bases at V and 4 bases at J, leaving 11 bases unmatched. Germline-derived CDR1 and CDR2 are LGHNA and YSLEER. The CDR3 nucleotides read TGCGCCAGCAGCCAAGATCGTCTGAGGGGGCCTGTCACCGGGGAGCTGTTTTTT. Translation gives CASSQDRLRGPVTGELFF.

The chain employs TRBV5-4 and TRBJ2-7; 8 bases are shared with TRBD2. The V gene's germline CDR1 is SGHNT and CDR2 YYREEE (reference sequence). Losses at the gene ends were 4 bases for V and 0 bases for J; bases not matched to a gene: 3. This CDR3 has 14 residues. The CDR3, as DNA: TGTGCCAGCAGCCTCGGGACTAGCTCCTACGAGCAGTACTTC. Encoded protein: CASSLGTSSYEQYF.

The genes are TRBV7-2 and TRBJ2-3; D not certain. Germline V gene data show CDR1 as SGHTA and CDR2 as FQGNSA. V gave up 1 base and J gave up 0 bases, with 5 bases separating them. The CDR3 is 14 residues long. CDR3 protein: CASSLVLSTDTQYF. Written as DNA, the CDR3 is TGTGCCAGCAGCTTAGTTCTGAGCACAGATACGCAGTATTTT. Together with reference TRBV7-2 and TRBJ2-3, the CDR3 gives the full variable domain: GAGVSQSPSNKVTEKGKDVELRCDPISGHTALYWYRQSLGQGLEFLIYFQGNSAPDKSGLPSDRFSAERTGGSVSTLTIQRTQQEDSAVYLCASSLVLSTDTQYFGPGTRLTVL.

This chain connects TRBV5-1 to TRBJ2-7, with a tentative D call TRBD1 (5 bases). The CDR3 loop spans 12 amino acids. The germline gives CDR1 SGHRS, CDR2 YFSETQ. V was shortened by 1 base and J by 3 bases, with 5 bases between the two germline ends. Here the CDR3 DNA reads TGCGCCAGCAGCTTGCAGGGCTACGAGCAGTACTTC. This encodes CASSLQGYEQYF.

In this sample, this clone turned up once. This chain links TRBV10-3 with TRBJ1-1; 11 bases map to TRBD1. The trim removed 11 bases at V and 5 bases at J, leaving 7 bases unmatched. Germline V gene data show CDR1 as ENHRY and CDR2 as SYGVKD. The CDR3 is 13 residues long. The CDR3 nucleotides are TGTGCCTACCAGGACAGGGGGCGGACTGAAGCTTTCTTT. This encodes CAYQDRGRTEAFF.

The chain combines TRBV6-6 with TRBJ1-2; D uncertain. This CDR3 is 14 amino acids long. Germline loops: CDR1 MNHNY, CDR2 SVGAGI (reference sequence). The ends were cut back, 2 bases at V and 4 bases at J, with 11 bases in the middle. The CDR3 DNA is TGTGCCAGCAGTTACGGTTCAGCGAGCTATGGCTACACCTTC. Protein sequence: CASSYGSASYGYTF.

This chain uses TRBV29-1 with TRBJ2-1; D might be TRBD2 (6 bases). Trimming stripped 4 bases from V and 5 bases from J, with 15 bases between. CDR1 is SQVTM and CDR2 is ANQGSEA in the germline V gene. The CDR3 is 14 amino acids. The CDR3 protein is CSVGERAIHNEQFF. For the CDR3, the DNA is TGCAGCGTTGGGGAGCGGGCGATTCACAATGAGCAGTTCTTC.

This clone occurred a few times. The chain joins TRBV2 to TRBJ2-7; 7 bases match TRBD1. With V trimmed by 6 bases and J by 0 bases, 5 bases remained unmatched. The germline V gene encodes CDR1 SNHLY and CDR2 FYNNEI. The CDR3 contains 14 residues. The CDR3 nucleotides read TGTGCCAGCAGCGGACAGGAGAACTCCTACGAGCAGTACTTC. Amino acid sequence: CASSGQENSYEQYF.

CDR3 bases: TGTGCCAGCAACAACCGGGACAGGGGGCAGGGAGATACGCAGTATTTT. Translating gives CASNNRDRGQGDTQYF. The chain combines TRBV6-6 with TRBJ2-3; 12 bases align to TRBD1. This CDR3 has 16 residues. Germline V gene lookup returns CDR1 MNHNY and CDR2 SVGAGI (reference sequence). J lost 5 bases, V lost 7 bases, and 10 bases had no gene match.